This T cell receptor beta chain was obtained from a study of identical twins listed by TCRdb under 2016. As for the study more broadly: The study deep-sequenced TCR alpha and beta repertoires from monozygotic twins, unrelated adults of various ages and cord blood to test whether fetal clonotypes persist. To rule out contamination, the twin experiments were replicated at different times with different library preparation protocols.

Every donor in the study was a healthy Caucasian. The twin cohort comprised three pairs of female monozygotic twins, all aged roughly 18 to 30 years. RNA for TCR libraries was isolated from peripheral blood mononuclear cells. Germline trimming amounts to 3 bases on V and 4 bases on J, with 9 as the count of junction bases outside the gene matches. Including the terminal cysteine and phenylalanine, the CDR3 comprises 15 residues. Kept here is only the CDR3 DNA, which spans 45 bases and is read in frame from base 1. CDR1 and CDR2, per the germline V gene, are SGHRS and YFSETQ. General study outcomes and caveats: Compared with coincidental sharing between unrelated individuals, an excess of low generation-probability sequences was observed among out-of-frame TCR alpha sequences shared between twins. Fewer insertions were carried by abundant cord blood beta clonotypes; a weaker similar trend was observed in young adult naive repertoires, while no such trend was observed in memory repertoires. Recombination models systematically underestimated out-of-frame TCR alpha sharing in monozygotic twins but agreed with sharing between unrelated individuals. A weaker excess of twin sharing was found in beta out-of-frame sequences because the signal-to-noise ratio was lowered by fewer shared sequences. Because the same donors could not be followed over many years, the conclusions relied on cross-sectional statistical analysis. Zero-insertion analyses could be partly confounded by invariant T cells such as MAIT and iNKT, although diverse VJ usage argued against such confounding for most clonotypes.

Of note for this clonotype: No cognate antigen has been identified for it. No much larger clone exists at a distance of one base, and base qualities are not known.

Library construction relied on 5' RACE. For sequencing, an Illumina HiSeq 2000 was employed. Template switching introduced a universal primer binding site; the final cDNA contained a unique molecular identifier, enabling accurate counting of TCR cDNA molecules. First-strand cDNA for TCR alpha and beta chains was synthesized from specific primers in the conserved constant-segment region. To control for contamination, every cDNA library carried two barcodes: a SMART-Mk sample barcode plus Illumina barcodes. TruSeq adapter sequences, together with Illumina sample barcodes, were added in two successive PCR steps. The Illumina HiSeq platform was used with custom primers to sequence TCR alpha and beta cDNA libraries. Under the source paper's analysis protocol: MiGEC processed the raw reads to extract unique molecular identifiers, while MiXCR was used to determine the CDR3 positions. Recombination models were inferred per individual with the repgenHMM and IGoR tools using an EM algorithm. Shared clonotypes were analyzed with the tcR package in R, and sharing was normalized by the product of cloneset sizes. Out-of-frame nonproductive sequences were analyzed to study raw recombination free of thymic and clonal selection effects. TCRdb applied fastp at Q25 and MiXCR to the public reads, then kept only in-frame beta chains. Rows merge per CDR3 protein into single entries with the most common DNA and genes. The V and J calls and clone size are TCRdb's, not the authors'. A total of under 800,000 distinct CDR3 sequences appear in this sample, 21% of them only once. More than 4% of the sample is taken by the ten largest.

These sequences were also reported in another study, on T cells expressing NK-cell markers. The second publication reports: In sorted CD3+CD56+NKG2C+, CD3+CD56+NKG2C- and CD3+CD56-NKG2C+ T-cell subsets from about 8 donors, TCR beta-chain repertoires were profiled. Of the eight sequenced donors, seven were found to be HCMV-seropositive and one was found to be HCMV-seronegative. To restrict sorting to alphabetaTCR-expressing T cells, an anti-gammadeltaTCR antibody was added in several experiments. In several donors, the dominant CD3+CD56+NKG2C+ clonotypes were found to rank among the top 10 CD8+ clonotypes and to make up roughly 1.0-7.0% of CD8+ T cells. Those dominant clonotypes were again the most abundant among CD3+CD56-NKG2C+ cells in a handful of donors, at about 25-60.1%. Whether the expanded NKG2C-expressing T cell clones were specific for HCMV antigens remained unclear. All eight donors whose samples were sequenced were randomly selected healthy volunteers, three of them men and five women. HCMV-specific IgG was detected in serum with a commercial ELISA kit to determine HCMV serostatus. For several donors, bulk peripheral blood T-cell repertoires were additionally sequenced from unsorted PBMC. Reads were demultiplexed and grouped by UMI with MIGEC, and clonotypes were assembled and quantified with MiTCR. To exclude erroneous sequences, any TCR cDNA sequence not supported by at least two reads was discarded. The tcR package was used for downstream repertoire analysis, and clonotypes were matched across fractions by CDR3 nucleotide sequence plus V segment. Antigen specificity was annotated against VDJdb with VDJmatch, allowing one amino acid substitution in CDR3.

The V and J genes are TRBV5-1 and TRBJ2-7, and TRBD1 aligns with 8 junction nucleotides. Sequencing used PBMCs. This clonotype was sampled from a woman younger than 30 in good health. The CDR3 in this case is CASSSADRVSYEQYF. Here is the DNA: TGCGCCAGCAGCTCGGCGGACAGGGTTTCTTACGAGCAGTACTTC.